This T cell receptor (beta chain) was found in a study of cytomegalovirus exposure and HLA in healthy donors. General study points: Follow-up analysis later connected one missense variant in DCLRE1C with trimming of TCR beta V- and J-genes. Researchers catalogued approximately 160 TCR beta chains as cytomegalovirus-associated. Later analysis indicated greater clonal expansion among HLA-associated TCR beta chains than among equally common other chains.

For this clone: The target antigen is unknown.

The PCR made use of 60 Vbeta and 13 Jbeta primers. Only in-frame clones appear in the TCRdb table, and some are missing; sequencing was by immunoSEQ multiplex PCR. The repertoire holds 55,000 to 70,000 clones, with roughly 74% as singletons. The germline CDR1 and CDR2 sequences are SEHNR and FQNEAQ (reference sequence). The CDR3 is 14 residues long. The V and J ends lost 6 bases and 4 bases respectively, with 13 bases between them. This sequence was found in a woman aged 55-69 years in good health and CMV-seropositive. Input material: PBMCs. The rearrangement uses TRBV7-9 and TRBJ1-5, with TRBD1 as a possible D gene (6 bases). For the CDR3, the DNA is TGTGCCAGCAGTTCTCAGGGGTGGAATCAGCCCCAGCATTTT. This encodes CASSSQGWNQPQHF.